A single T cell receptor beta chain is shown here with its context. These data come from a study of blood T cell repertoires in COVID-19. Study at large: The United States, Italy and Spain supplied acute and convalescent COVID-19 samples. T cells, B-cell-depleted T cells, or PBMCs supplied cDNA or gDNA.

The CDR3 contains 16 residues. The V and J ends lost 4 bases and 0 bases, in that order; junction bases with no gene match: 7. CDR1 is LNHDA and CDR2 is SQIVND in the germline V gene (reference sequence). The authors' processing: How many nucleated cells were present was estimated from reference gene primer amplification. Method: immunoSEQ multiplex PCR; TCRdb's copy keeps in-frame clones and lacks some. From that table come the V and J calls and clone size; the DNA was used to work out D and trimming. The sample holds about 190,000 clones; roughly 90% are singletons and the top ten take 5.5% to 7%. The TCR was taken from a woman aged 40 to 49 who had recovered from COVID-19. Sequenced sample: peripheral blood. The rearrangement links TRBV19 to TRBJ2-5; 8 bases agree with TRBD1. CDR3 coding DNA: TGTGCCAGTAGTACCTTCCAGGGGGCCAACCAAGAGACCCAGTACTTC. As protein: CASSTFQGANQETQYF.